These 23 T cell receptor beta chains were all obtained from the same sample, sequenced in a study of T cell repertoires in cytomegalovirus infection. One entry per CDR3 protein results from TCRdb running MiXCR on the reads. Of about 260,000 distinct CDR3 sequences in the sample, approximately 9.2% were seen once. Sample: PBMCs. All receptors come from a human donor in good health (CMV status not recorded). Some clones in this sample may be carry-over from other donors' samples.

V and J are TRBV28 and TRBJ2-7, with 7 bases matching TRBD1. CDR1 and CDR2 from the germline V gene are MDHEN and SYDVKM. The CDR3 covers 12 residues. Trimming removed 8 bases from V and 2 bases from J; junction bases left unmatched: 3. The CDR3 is CASLDRAYEQYF. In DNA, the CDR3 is TGTGCCAGCCTAGACAGGGCCTACGAGCAGTACTTC.

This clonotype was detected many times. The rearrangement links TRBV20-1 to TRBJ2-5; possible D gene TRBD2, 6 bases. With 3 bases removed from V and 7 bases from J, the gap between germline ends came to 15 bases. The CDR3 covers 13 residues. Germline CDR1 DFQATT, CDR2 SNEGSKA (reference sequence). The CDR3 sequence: CSARGEVIVTQYF. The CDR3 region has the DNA TGCAGTGCTAGGGGGGAGGTTATTGTGACCCAGTACTTC.

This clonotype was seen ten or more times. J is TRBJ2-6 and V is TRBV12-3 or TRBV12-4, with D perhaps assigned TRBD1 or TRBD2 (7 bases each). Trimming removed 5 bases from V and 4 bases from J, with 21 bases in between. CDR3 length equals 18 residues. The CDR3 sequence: CASSPRGGFSLGANVLTF. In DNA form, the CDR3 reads TGTGCCAGCAGTCCCAGGGGGGGATTTTCTTTAGGGGCCAACGTCCTGACTTTC.

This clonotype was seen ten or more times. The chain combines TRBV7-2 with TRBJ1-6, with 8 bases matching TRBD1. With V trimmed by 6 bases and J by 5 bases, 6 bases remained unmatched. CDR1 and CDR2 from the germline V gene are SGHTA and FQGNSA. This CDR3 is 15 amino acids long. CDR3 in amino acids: CASRYDRGNNSPLHF. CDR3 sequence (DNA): TGTGCCAGCAGATATGACAGGGGTAATAATTCACCCCTCCACTTT.

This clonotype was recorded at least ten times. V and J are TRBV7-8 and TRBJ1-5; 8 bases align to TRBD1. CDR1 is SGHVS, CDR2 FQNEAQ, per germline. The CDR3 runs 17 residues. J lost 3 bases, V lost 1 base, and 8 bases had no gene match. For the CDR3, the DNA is TGTGCCAGCAGCTTAGTGGCTCGACAGGGGTTCAATCAGCCCCAGCATTTT. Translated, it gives CASSLVARQGFNQPQHF.

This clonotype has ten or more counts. Here the CDR3 DNA reads TGTGCCAGCAGTCCGCTGGACAGCTATAGCAATCAGCCCCAGCATTTT. This encodes CASSPLDSYSNQPQHF. J is TRBJ1-5 and V is TRBV28; weak D call: TRBD1 (6 bases). The germline V gene encodes CDR1 MDHEN and CDR2 SYDVKM. The CDR3 length is 16 residues. V was trimmed by 5 bases and J by 0 bases, leaving 14 bases between them.

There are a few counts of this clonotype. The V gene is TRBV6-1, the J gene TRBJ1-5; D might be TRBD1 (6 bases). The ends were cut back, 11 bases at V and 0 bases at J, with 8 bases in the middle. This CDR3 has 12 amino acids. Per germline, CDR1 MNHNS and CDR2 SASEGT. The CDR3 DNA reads TGTGCCGGGGGCCCTAGCAATCAGCCCCAGCATTTT. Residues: CAGGPSNQPQHF.

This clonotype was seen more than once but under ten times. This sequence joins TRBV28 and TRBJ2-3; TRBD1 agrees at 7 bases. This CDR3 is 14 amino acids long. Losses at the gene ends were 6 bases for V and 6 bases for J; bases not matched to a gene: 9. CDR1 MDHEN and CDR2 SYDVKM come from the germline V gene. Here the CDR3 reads CASSRQGTRDTQYF. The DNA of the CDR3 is TGTGCCAGCAGCAGACAGGGAACAAGGGATACGCAGTATTTT.

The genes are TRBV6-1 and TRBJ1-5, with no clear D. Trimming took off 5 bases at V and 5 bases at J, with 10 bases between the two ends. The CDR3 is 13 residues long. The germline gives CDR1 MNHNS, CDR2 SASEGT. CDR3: CASSLVEHQPQHF. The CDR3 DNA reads TGTGCCAGCAGTCTCGTGGAGCATCAGCCCCAGCATTTT.

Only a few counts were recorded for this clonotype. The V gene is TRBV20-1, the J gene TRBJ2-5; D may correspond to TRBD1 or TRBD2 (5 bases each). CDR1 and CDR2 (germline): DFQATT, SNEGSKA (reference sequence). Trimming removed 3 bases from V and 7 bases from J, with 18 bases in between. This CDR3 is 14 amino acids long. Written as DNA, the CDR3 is TGCAGTGCTAGTGTCGGGACGCCGAGGGGGACCCAGTACTTC. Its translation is CSASVGTPRGTQYF.

The CDR3 nucleotides read TGCAGTGCTAGAAAGCCTCGGCCCGCCAAAAACATTCAGTACTTC. It codes for CSARKPRPAKNIQYF. The V and J genes are TRBV20-1 and TRBJ2-4; D unclear. The CDR3 runs 15 residues. CDR1 is DFQATT, CDR2 SNEGSKA, per germline (reference sequence). V lost 2 bases and J lost 1, with 12 bases in between.

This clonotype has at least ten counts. The CDR3 spells CASSRGTTNYNEQFF. CDR3 DNA: TGTGCCAGCAGCCGTGGGACCACCAATTACAATGAGCAGTTCTTC. The chain uses TRBV11-2 and TRBJ2-1, with D perhaps TRBD1 or TRBD2 (5 bases each). The CDR3 consists of 15 residues. The germline V and J ends were trimmed by 5 bases and 4 bases, with 15 bases remaining between them. Germline assignment: CDR1 SGHAT and CDR2 FQNNGV. Using reference TRBV11-2 and TRBJ2-1 for the parts outside the CDR3, the full variable domain is EAGVAQSPRYKIIEKRQSVAFWCNPISGHATLYWYQQILGQGPKLLIQFQNNGVVDDSQLPKDRFSAERLKGVDSTLKIQPAKLEDSAVYLCASSRGTTNYNEQFFGPGTRLTVL.

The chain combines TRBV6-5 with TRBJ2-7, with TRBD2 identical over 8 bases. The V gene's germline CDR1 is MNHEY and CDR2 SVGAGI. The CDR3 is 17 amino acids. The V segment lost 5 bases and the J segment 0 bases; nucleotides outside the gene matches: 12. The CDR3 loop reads CASSDGIERELSYEQYF. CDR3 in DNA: TGTGCCAGCAGTGACGGGATTGAGCGGGAGCTCTCCTACGAGCAGTACTTC.

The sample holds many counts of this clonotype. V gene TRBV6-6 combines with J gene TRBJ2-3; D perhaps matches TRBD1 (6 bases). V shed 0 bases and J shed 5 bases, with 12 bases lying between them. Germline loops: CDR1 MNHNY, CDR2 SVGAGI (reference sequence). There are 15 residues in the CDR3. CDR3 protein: CASSYSNRVGDTQYF. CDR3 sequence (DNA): TGTGCCAGCAGTTACTCGAACAGGGTTGGAGATACGCAGTATTTT.

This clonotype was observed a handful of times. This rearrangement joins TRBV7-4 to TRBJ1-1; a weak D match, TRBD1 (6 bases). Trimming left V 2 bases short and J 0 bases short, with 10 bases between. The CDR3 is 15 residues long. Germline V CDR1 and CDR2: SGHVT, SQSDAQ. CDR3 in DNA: TGTGCCAGCAGCTTACAGGGGATAATGAACACTGAAGCTTTCTTT. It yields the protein CASSLQGIMNTEAFF.

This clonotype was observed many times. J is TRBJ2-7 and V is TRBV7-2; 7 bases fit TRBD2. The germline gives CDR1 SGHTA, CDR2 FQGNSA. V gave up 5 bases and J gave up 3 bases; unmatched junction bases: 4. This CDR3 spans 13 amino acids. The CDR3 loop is CASSKTSSYEQYF. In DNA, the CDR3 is TGTGCCAGCAGCAAGACTAGCAGCTACGAGCAGTACTTC.

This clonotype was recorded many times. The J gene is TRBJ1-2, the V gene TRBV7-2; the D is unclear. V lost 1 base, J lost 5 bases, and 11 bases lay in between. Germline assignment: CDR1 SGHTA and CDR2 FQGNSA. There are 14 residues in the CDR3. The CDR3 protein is CASSLDQGFYGYTF. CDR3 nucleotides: TGTGCCAGCAGCTTAGATCAAGGCTTTTATGGCTACACCTTC.

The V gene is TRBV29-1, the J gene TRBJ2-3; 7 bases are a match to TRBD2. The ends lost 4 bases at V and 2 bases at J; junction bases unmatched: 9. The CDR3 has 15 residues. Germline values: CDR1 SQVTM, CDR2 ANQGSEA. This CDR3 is CSVVPIAGVTDTQYF. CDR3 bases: TGCAGCGTTGTTCCCATTGCGGGGGTCACAGATACGCAGTATTTT.

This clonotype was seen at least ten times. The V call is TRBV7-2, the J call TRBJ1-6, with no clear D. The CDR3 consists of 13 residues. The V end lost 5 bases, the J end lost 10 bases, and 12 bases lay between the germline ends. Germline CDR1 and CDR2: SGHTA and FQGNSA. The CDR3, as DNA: TGTGCCAGCAGCGAACCGTACGGCTCACCCCTCCACTTT. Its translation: CASSEPYGSPLHF. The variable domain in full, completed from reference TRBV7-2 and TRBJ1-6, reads GAGVSQSPSNKVTEKGKDVELRCDPISGHTALYWYRQSLGQGLEFLIYFQGNSAPDKSGLPSDRFSAERTGGSVSTLTIQRTQQEDSAVYLCASSEPYGSPLHFGNGTRLTVT.

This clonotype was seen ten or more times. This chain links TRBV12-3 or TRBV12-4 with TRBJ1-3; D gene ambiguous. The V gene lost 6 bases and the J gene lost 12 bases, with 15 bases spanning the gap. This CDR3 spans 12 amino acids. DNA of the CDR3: TGTGCCAGCAGGCTTACGCCCGTGGACATATATTTT. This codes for CASRLTPVDIYF.

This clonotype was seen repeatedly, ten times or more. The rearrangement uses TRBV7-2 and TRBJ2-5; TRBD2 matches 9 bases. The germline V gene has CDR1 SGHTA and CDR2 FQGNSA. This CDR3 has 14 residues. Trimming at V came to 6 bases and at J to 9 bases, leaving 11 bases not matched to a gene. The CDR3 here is CASRGQGGGVAQYF. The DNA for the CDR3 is TGTGCCAGCAGGGGCCAGGGCGGGGGGGTGGCCCAGTACTTC.

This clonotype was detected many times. In DNA form, the CDR3 reads TGTGCCAGTAGTCAAACAGCGGGCCGCGAAGAGACCCAGTACTTC. Its protein product is CASSQTAGREETQYF. The genes are TRBV19 and TRBJ2-5, with D perhaps TRBD2 (6 bases). V shed 5 bases and J shed 3 bases, with 16 bases lying between them. The CDR3 totals 15 residues. Per germline, CDR1 LNHDA and CDR2 SQIVND (reference sequence).

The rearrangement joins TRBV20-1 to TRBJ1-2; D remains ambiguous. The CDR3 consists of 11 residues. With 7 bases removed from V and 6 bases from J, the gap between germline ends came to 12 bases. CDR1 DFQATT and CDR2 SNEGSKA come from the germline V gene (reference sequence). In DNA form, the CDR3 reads TGCAGTGTTTATTCAGGAAATGGCTACACCTTC. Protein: CSVYSGNGYTF.